Detailed here is one TCR beta chain. Its antigen remains unidentified. Trimming shortened V by 8 bases and J by 3 bases, and 17 bases separated the two germline ends. CDR1 SQVTM and CDR2 ANQGSEA come from the germline V gene. The CDR3 sequence is 13 residues long. Via MiXCR, TCRdb re-called the 5' RACE reads, giving one row per CDR3 protein. In the table there are approximately 220,000 distinct CDR3 sequences, around 24% of which are singletons. The data belong to a study of CD8 T cells in ankylosing spondylitis. Study-wide results and caveats: Some motif variants were previously reported in reactive arthritis synovial fluid and blood. What appeared characteristic of ankylosing spondylitis blood was a TCR beta motif of fewer than ten highly homologous variants.

Material for sequencing was blood, either unsorted or a sorted T cell fraction (not recorded which). J is TRBJ2-7 and V is TRBV29-1; TRBD2 might be the D (5 bases). The clonotype comes from a male donor with ankylosing spondylitis or in good health (not recorded which). The CDR3 reads CSYKRAGIYEQYF. The CDR3 nucleotides are TGCAGCTACAAACGGGCGGGCATCTACGAGCAGTACTTC.